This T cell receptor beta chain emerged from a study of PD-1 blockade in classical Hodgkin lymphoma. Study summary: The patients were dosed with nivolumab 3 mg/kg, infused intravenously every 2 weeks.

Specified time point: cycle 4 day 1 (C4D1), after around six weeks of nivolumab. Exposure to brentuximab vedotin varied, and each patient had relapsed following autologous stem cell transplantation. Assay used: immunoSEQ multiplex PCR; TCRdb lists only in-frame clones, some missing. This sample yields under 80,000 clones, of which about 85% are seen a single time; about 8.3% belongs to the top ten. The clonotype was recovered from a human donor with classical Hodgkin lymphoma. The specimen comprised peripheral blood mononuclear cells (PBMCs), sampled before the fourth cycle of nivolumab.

In DNA form, the CDR3 reads TGTGCCAGTAACCCACAGGGGTTCGGGTGGGGACCCGGGGAGCTGTTTTTT. It translates to CASNPQGFGWGPGELFF. The rearrangement links TRBV19 to TRBJ2-2; 7 bases align to TRBD1. The trim removed 7 bases at V and 6 bases at J, leaving 17 bases unmatched. Germline lookup yields CDR1 LNHDA and CDR2 SQIVND (reference sequence). The CDR3 consists of 17 residues.